This TCR beta chain was identified in a study of patients and donors after allogeneic stem cell transplantation. Each CDR3 protein is one row after TCRdb ran MiXCR on the RT-PCR reads. The repertoire holds about a million distinct CDR3 sequences, with roughly 17% as singletons. Germline values: CDR1 SGHTA, CDR2 FQGNSA. The CDR3 is 13 amino acids. V shed 5 bases and J shed 7 bases, with 15 bases lying between them. This clonotype originated in a human donor who was either an allogeneic HSCT recipient or a stem cell or donor lymphocyte infusion donor (not recorded which). It is not recorded whose cells these are; they may come from a transplant donor. Sample: blood, either unsorted or a sorted T cell fraction (not recorded which). V and J are TRBV7-2 and TRBJ2-7; D ambiguous. The CDR3 region is CASSTTVVGEQYF. The CDR3 region has the DNA TGTGCCAGCAGCACGACGGTAGTAGGGGAGCAGTACTTC.